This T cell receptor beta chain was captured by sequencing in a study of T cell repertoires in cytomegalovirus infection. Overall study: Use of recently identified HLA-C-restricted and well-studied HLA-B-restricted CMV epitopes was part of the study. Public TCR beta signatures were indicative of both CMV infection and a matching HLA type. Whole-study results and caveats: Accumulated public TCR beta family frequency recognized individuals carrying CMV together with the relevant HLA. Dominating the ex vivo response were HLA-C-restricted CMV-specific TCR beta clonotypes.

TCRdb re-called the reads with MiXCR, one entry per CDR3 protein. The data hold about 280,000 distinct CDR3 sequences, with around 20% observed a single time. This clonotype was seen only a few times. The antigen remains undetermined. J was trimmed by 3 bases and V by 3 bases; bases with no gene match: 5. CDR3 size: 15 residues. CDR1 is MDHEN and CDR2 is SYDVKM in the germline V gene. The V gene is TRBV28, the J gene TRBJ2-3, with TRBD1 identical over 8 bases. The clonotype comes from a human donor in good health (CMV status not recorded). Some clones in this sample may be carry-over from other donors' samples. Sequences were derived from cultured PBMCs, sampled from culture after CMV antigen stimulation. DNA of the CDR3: TGTGCCAGCAGTTTGTGGCAGGGGGCAACAGATACGCAGTATTTT. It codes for CASSLWQGATDTQYF.